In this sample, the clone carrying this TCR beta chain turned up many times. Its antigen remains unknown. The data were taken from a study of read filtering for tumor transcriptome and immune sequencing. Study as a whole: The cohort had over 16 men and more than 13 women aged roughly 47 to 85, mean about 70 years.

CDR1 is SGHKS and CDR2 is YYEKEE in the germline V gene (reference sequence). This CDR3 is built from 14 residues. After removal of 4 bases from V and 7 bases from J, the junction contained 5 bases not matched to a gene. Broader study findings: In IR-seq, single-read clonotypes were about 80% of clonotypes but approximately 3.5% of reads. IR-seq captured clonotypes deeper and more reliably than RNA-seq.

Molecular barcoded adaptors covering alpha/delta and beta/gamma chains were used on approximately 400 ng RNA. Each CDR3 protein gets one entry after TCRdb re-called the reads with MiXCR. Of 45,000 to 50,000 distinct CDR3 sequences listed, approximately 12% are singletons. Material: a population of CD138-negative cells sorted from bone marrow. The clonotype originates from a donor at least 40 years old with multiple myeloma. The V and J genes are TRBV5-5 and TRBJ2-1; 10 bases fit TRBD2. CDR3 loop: CASSTLAGGNEQFF. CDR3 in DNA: TGTGCCAGCAGCACTTTAGCGGGAGGTAATGAGCAGTTCTTC.